These T cell receptor beta chains were read from a single sample in a study of cytomegalovirus exposure and HLA in healthy donors. The data were produced by immunoSEQ multiplex PCR, yet TCRdb's version contains in-frame clones alone and is incomplete. Seen here are some 210,000 clones, approximately 87% observed once, and the top ten hold 4.5% to 7%. Material: PBMCs. The source of these receptors is a woman under 30 in good health and CMV-seronegative. The conserved cysteine and the conserved F or W are not part of the CDR3 here. A D gene is named only where the DNA matches it firmly.

v_call d_call cdr3_aa
TRBV30 - AWSPTGRVVSTEAF
TRBV2 TRBD1 ASSFERTGLLAEQY
TRBV5-4 - ASSPRVNTEAF
TRBV10-3 - AISPAEGNYGYT
TRBV13 - ASSLSPGAAGEQF
TRBV6-4 - ASSDLRSDTQY
TRBV4-1 - ASSQKRRAAF
TRBV29-1 - SVAGRMNTEAF
TRBV9 TRBD1 ASSERTGGNEQF
TRBV5-1 TRBD2 ASSEGRAYNEQF
TRBV9 TRBD1 ASGPRTGVDVLT
TRBV5-1 - ASSAGTAFSYNEQF
TRBV15 - ATSRGGGPSGNTIY
TRBV6-1 TRBD2 ASRGLARNNEQF
TRBV2 - ASSWEDLNIQY
TRBV7-3 - ASSQGQGGWELF
TRBV19 - ASSPQGSEAF
TRBV27 TRBD1 ASSLFADRGRLGYGYT
TRBV25-1 - ASSGGRSNYGYT
TRBV5-6 TRBD1 ASSTRLTGRGEQY
TRBV7-9 TRBD1 ASSWTGIGEAF
TRBV6-4 - AASGRNGDQPQH
TRBV6-5 TRBD1 ASTTGFNQPQH
TRBV7-6 TRBD2 ASSLGGLAGERY
TRBV29-1 TRBD1 SVAGQGVNEQF
TRBV2 - ASSRIGGVGNTIY
TRBV11-2 - ASSLVSIDEQF
TRBV27 - ASSPLGSGANVLT
TRBV29-1 - SVDTLVGALDYEQY
TRBV29-1 TRBD2 SGWGLAGTDTQY
TRBV7-2 - ASSLGPQRTYEQY
TRBV25-1 TRBD1 ASSEFDRVYGYT
TRBV28 - ASSPGGRFANYGYT
TRBV27 TRBD2 ASSFWSSGVSTDTQY
TRBV5-1 TRBD1 ASSFRTGGVNTGELF
TRBV5-6 TRBD2 ASSHPTSGYEQY
TRBV9 - ASSSSSHNEQF
TRBV6-5 - ASTTQADTDTQY
TRBV30 TRBD1 AWNRGGGYT
TRBV6-6 - ASSYSANTEAF
TRBV21-1 - ASSKETGIRVHYGYT
TRBV6-5 - ASSRGGPNYGYT
TRBV5-1 TRBD1 ASSLVPGQGDEQF